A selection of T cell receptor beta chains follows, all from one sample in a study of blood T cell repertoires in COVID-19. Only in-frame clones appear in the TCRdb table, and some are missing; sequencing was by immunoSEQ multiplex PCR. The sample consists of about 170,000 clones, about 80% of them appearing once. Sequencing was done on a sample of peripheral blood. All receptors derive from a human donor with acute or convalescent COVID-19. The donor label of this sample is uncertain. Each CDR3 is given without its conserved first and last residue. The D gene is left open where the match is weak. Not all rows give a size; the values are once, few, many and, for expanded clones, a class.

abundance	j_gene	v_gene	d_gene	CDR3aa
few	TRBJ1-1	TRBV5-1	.	ASRWGGQGDTEAF
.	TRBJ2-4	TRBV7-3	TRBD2	ASSLNGGSVENIQY
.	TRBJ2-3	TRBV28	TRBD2	ASSLGSSGTGADTQY
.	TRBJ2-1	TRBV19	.	ASRTEGNEQF
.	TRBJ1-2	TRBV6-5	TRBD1	ASTQDRWNSYGYT
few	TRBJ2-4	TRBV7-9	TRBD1	ASSGDSLAKNIQY
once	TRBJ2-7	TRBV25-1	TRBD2	ASSSSRLAGGYEQY
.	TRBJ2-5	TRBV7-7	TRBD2	ASSLGGTSGVETQY
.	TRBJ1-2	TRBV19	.	ASSMGRETNYGYT
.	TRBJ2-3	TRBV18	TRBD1	ASSPRQGTDTQY
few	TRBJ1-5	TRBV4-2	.	ASSQGQDSNQPQH
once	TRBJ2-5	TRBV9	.	ASSERWRLKETQY
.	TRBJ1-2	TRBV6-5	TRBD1	ASMDREGSGYT
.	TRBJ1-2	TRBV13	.	ASTSYPGNYGYT
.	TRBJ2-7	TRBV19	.	ASAGDYEQY
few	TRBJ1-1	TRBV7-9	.	ASSPKVRLNTEAF
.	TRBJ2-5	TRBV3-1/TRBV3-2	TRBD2	ASSLSSGGARETQY
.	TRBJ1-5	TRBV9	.	ASSDRVSNQPQH
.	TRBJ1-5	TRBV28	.	ASSLGGKSNQPQH
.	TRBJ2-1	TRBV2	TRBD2	ASGTVSGGSSYNEQF
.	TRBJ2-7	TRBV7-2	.	ASSLLVYEQY
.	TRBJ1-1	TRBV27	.	ASSIVGGGNTEAF
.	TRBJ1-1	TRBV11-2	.	ASSPRTEAF
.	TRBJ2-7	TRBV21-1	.	ASSKGMPPSPLPEGPYEQY
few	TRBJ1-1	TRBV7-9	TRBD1	ASRQGLVRGTEAF
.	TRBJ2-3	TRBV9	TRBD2	ASSARLESGESRDTQY
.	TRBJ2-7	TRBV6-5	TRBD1	ASDRDRTNEQY
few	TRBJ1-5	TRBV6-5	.	ASSYSPEDQPQH
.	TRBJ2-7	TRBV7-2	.	ASSSTNGASYEQY
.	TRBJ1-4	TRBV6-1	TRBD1	ASSDTGGGEKLF
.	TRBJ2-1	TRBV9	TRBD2	ASSVGSSGRVRNEQF
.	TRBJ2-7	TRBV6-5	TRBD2	ASSYSGGGAEEQY
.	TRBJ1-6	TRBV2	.	ASRGQPYNSPLH
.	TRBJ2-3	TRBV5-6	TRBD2	ASSLDGGTSRTDTQY
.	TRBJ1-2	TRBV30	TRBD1	AWSRQGYGYT
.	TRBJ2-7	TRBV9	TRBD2	ASSSKIAGGEQY
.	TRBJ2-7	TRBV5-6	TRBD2	ASSLAGGDYEQY
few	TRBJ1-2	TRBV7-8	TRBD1	ASSTQGQGSYGYT
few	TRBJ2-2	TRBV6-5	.	ASKGARNTGELF
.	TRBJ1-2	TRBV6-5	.	ASSYGGSYGYT
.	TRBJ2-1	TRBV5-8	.	ASSVRVAPSNEQF
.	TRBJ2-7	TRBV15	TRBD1	ATSRVRSGQGAHEQY
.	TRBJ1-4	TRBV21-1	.	ASSKGVRGKEKLF
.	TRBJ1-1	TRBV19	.	ASSIPQGGTEAF
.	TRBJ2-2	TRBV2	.	ASSWGQRNTGELF
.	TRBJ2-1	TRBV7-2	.	ASTRMGANEQF
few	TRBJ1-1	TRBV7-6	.	ASSLAPRGKNTEAF
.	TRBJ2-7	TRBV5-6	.	ASSPRGGGYEQY